This T cell receptor (beta chain) derives from a study of cytomegalovirus exposure and HLA in healthy donors. Whole-study results and caveats: Both high specificity and high sensitivity reportedly marked the classifier's diagnosis of cytomegalovirus status. Three CMV-associated chains were confirmed in vitro to be specific for CMV antigens. Some TCR beta chains (over 150 of them) were listed as cytomegalovirus-associated. Most sequenced TCRs were rare (though some public TCRs occurred in many donors).

The CDR3 length is 12 residues. Germline CDR1 is SGHTS and CDR2 is YDEGEE. The V end was cut by 1 base, the J end by 12 bases, with 13 bases between. Sequenced by immunoSEQ multiplex PCR; TCRdb stores in-frame clones only, minus some. The repertoire holds fewer than 150,000 clones, 88% seen once, with about 7.9% in the top ten. Comment on this clone: As yet, its antigen is unknown.

Sequencing used PBMCs. The receptor comes from a woman aged 18-35 years in good health and CMV-seropositive. The rearrangement links TRBV5-8 to TRBJ1-1; D is possibly TRBD1 (5 bases). CDR3 DNA sequence: TGTGCCAGCAGCTTGTTGGCCAGGGCTACTTTCTTT. Translating gives CASSLLARATFF.